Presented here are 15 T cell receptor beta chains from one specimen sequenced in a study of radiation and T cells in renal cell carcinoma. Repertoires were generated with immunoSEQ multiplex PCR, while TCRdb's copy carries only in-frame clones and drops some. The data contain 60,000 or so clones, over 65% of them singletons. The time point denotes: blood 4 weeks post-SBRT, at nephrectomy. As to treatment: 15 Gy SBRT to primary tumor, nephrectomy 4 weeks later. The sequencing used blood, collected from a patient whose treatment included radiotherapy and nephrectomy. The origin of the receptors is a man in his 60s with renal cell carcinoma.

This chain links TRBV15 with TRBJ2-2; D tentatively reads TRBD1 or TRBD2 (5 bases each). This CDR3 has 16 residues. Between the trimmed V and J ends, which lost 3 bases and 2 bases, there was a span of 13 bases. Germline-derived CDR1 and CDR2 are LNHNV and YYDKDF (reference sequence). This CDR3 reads CATSRHRDGNTGELFF. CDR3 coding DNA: TGTGCCACCAGCAGGCACCGGGACGGTAACACCGGGGAGCTGTTTTTT.

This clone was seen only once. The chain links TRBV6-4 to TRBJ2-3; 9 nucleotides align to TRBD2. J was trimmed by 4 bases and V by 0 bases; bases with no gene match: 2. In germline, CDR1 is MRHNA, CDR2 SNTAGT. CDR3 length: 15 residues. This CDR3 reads CASSDSSGGPDTQYF. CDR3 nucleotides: TGTGCCAGCAGTGACTCTAGCGGGGGCCCAGATACGCAGTATTTT.

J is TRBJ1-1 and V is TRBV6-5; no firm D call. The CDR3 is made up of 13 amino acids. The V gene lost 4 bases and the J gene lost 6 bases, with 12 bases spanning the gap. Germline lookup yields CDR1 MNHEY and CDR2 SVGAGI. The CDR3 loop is CASSSASWAEAFF. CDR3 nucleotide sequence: TGTGCCAGCAGTTCTGCTTCGTGGGCTGAAGCTTTCTTT.

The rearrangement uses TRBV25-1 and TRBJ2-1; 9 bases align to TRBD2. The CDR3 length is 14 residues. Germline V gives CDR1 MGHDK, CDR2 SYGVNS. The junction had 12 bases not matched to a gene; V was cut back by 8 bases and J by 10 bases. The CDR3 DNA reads TGTGCCAGCTTATCAGAGACTAGCGGAATGGAGCAGTTCTTC. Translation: CASLSETSGMEQFF.

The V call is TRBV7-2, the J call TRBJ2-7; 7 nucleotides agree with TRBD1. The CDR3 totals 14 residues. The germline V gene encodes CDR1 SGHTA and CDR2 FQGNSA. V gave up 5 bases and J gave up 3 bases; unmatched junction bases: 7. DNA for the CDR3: TGTGCCAGCAGCGTCCAGCCAGGGGGCTACGAGCAGTACTTC. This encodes CASSVQPGGYEQYF. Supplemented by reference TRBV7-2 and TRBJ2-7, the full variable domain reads GAGVSQSPSNKVTEKGKDVELRCDPISGHTALYWYRQSLGQGLEFLIYFQGNSAPDKSGLPSDRFSAERTGGSVSTLTIQRTQQEDSAVYLCASSVQPGGYEQYFGPGTRLTVT.

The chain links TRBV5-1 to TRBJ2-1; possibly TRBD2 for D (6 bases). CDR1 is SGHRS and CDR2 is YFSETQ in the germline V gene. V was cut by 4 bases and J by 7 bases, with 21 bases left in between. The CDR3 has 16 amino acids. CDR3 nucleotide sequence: TGCGCCAGCAGCGTTGAAGACGGGAGTATTCTAAATGAGCAGTTCTTC. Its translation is CASSVEDGSILNEQFF. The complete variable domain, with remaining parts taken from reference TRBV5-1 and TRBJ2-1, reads KAGVTQTPRYLIKTRGQQVTLSCSPISGHRSVSWYQQTPGQGLQFLFEYFSETQRNKGNFPGRFSGRQFSNSRSEMNVSTLELGDSALYLCASSVEDGSILNEQFFGPGTRLTVL.

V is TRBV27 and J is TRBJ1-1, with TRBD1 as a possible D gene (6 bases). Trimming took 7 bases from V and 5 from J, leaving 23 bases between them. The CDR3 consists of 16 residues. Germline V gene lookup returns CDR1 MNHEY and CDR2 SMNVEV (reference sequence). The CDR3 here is CASTSNRGGARTEAFF. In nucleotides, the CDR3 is TGTGCCAGCACCTCAAACCGGGGGGGGGCTCGGACTGAAGCTTTCTTT.

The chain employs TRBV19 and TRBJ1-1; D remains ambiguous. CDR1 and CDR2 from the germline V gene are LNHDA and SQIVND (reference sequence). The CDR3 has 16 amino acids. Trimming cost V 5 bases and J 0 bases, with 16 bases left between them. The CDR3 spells CASSELGGAMNTEAFF. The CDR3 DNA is TGTGCCAGTAGTGAACTGGGAGGAGCCATGAACACTGAAGCTTTCTTT.

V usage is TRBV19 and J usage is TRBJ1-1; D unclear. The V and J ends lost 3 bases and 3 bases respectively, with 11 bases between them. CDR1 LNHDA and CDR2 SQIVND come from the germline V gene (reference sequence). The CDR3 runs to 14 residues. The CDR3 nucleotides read TGTGCCAGTAGTATCCGGGTCGGGCACACTGAAGCTTTCTTT. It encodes CASSIRVGHTEAFF. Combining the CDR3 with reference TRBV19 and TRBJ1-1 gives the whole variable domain DGGITQSPKYLFRKEGQNVTLSCEQNLNHDAMYWYRQDPGQGLRLIYYSQIVNDFQKGDIAEGYSVSREKKESFPLTVTSAQKNPTAFYLCASSIRVGHTEAFFGQGTRLTVV.

The CDR3 loop reads CSAKGGTGGGDTQYF. In DNA, the CDR3 is TGCAGCGCAAAAGGAGGGACAGGGGGCGGGGATACGCAGTATTTT. This chain joins TRBV29-1 and TRBJ2-3; 12 bases are a match to TRBD1. V gave up 7 bases and J gave up 6 bases; unmatched junction bases: 11. Germline V gene data show CDR1 as SQVTM and CDR2 as ANQGSEA. The CDR3 covers 15 residues.

This chain's CDR3 is CASSFGRGEEQPQHF. The CDR3 DNA reads TGTGCCAGCAGTTTCGGTAGGGGGGAGGAGCAGCCCCAGCATTTT. The J gene is TRBJ1-5, the V gene TRBV27, with a tentative D call TRBD1 (6 bases). CDR1 is MNHEY, CDR2 SMNVEV, per germline (reference sequence). The CDR3 consists of 15 residues. Trimming removed 3 bases from V and 7 bases from J, with 16 bases in between.

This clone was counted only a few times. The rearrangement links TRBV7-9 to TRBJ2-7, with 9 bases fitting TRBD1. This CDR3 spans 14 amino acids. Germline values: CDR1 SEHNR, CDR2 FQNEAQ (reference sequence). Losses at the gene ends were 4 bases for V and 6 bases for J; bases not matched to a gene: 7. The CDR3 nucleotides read TGTGCCAGCAGCTCCACAGGGGGCCCTGGCGAGCAGTACTTC. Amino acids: CASSSTGGPGEQYF. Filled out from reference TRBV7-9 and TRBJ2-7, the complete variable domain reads DTGVSQNPRHKITKRGQNVTFRCDPISEHNRLYWYRQTLGQGPEFLTYFQNEAQLEKSRLLSDRFSAERPKGSFSTLEIQRTEQGDSAMYLCASSSTGGPGEQYFGPGTRLTVT.

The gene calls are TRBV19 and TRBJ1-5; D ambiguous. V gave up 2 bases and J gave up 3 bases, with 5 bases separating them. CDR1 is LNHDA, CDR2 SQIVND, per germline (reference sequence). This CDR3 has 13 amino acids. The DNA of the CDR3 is TGTGCCAGTAGTATAAGTGACAATCAGCCCCAGCATTTT. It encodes CASSISDNQPQHF.

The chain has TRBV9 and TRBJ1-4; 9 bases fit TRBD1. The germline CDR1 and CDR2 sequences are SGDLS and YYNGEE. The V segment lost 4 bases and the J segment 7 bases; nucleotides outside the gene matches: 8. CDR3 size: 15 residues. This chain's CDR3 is CASSPRTGESEKLFF. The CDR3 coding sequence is TGTGCCAGCAGCCCCCGGACAGGGGAATCTGAAAAACTGTTTTTT.

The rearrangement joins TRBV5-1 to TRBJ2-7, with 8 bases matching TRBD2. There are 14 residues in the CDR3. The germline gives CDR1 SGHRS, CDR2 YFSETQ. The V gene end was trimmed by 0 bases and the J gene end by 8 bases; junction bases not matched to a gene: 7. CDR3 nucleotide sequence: TGCGCCAGCAGCTTGGTCAGCGGGGGAAGTCAGCAGTACTTC. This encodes CASSLVSGGSQQYF.